The 14 T cell receptor beta chains below were found in one sample sequenced in a study of regulatory T cells in long-lasting Graves disease (TCRdb year 2021). Receptor amplification or capture employed multiplex PCR. The instrument was an Illumina HiSeq 4000. To build TCR beta libraries, CDR3 regions were amplified by Arm-PCR using iRepertoire HTBI primers. The public reads were run again by TCRdb, first through fastp at Q25 and then through MiXCR, and only productive beta chains were kept. Duplicate CDR3 protein sequences are folded into a single record with the most common DNA and genes. The sample table holds approximately 470,000 distinct CDR3 sequences, of which roughly 15% were seen once. The top ten hold roughly an eighth of the sample. The label giving this sample's time point can be read as: newly diagnosed GD, antithyroid drugs for less than 3 months. For both TCR sequencing and RNA sequencing, RNA was extracted from PBMCs using TRIzol.

These data were also filed under a second study, of T cells in Graves' hyperthyroidism and ophthalmopathy.

The sequences come from peripheral blood mononuclear cells (PBMCs), collected at new diagnosis, from a patient treated with antithyroid drugs. The receptors were gathered from a man aged 40-49 years with Graves disease. Donor details come from another sample of the same person, matched by shared clones.

The chain's CDR3 is CASSYGSANTDTQYF. DNA of the CDR3: TGTGCCAGCAGTTACGGGTCGGCCAACACAGATACGCAGTATTTT. The chain carries TRBV12-3 or TRBV12-4 and TRBJ2-3; D gene uncertain. The length of the CDR3 is 15 residues. Trimming shortened V by 4 bases and J by 2 bases, and 13 bases separated the two germline ends.

The CDR3 spells CASSYKGLAQETQYF. The CDR3, as DNA: TGTGCCAGCAGTTACAAGGGACTAGCCCAAGAGACCCAGTACTTC. V is TRBV6-5 and J is TRBJ2-5, with 9 positions matching TRBD2. J was trimmed by 1 base and V by 2 bases; bases with no gene match: 2. The germline gives CDR1 MNHEY, CDR2 SVGAGI. This CDR3 comprises 15 residues.

The chain has TRBV3-1 and TRBJ2-3; 7 bases match TRBD2. Germline CDR1 is LGHDT and CDR2 is YNNKEL (reference sequence). The CDR3 has 16 residues. Trimming removed 1 base from V and 8 bases from J; junction bases left unmatched: 12. CDR3 DNA: TGTGCCAGCAGCCAAGTTGGCAGACTAGCCTCCGGTACGCAGTATTTT. Its translation: CASSQVGRLASGTQYF.

This clonotype was detected ten times or more. This chain joins TRBV11-2 and TRBJ2-4; TRBD2 matches at 7 bases. The V gene's germline CDR1 is SGHAT and CDR2 FQNNGV. This CDR3 spans 17 amino acids. The junction had 10 bases not matched to a gene; V was cut back by 5 bases and J by 0 bases. The CDR3 protein is CASSAGFRGVAKNIQYF. CDR3 bases: TGTGCCAGCAGCGCCGGGTTTCGGGGGGTAGCCAAAAACATTCAGTACTTC.

This clonotype was detected many times. V usage is TRBV3-1 and J usage is TRBJ2-1, with TRBD1 matching 7 bases. The CDR3 covers 12 residues. The J segment lost 4 bases and the V segment lost 8 bases, leaving 2 bases of the junction unmatched. CDR1 is LGHDT, CDR2 YNNKEL, per germline (reference sequence). As DNA, the CDR3 is TGTGCCAGCGGGACAGAATACAATGAGCAGTTCTTC. Its translation is CASGTEYNEQFF.

This clonotype occurred a few times. The chain links TRBV10-3 to TRBJ2-1; 10 bases line up with TRBD1. This CDR3 comprises 16 residues. Losses at the gene ends were 0 bases for V and 3 bases for J; bases not matched to a gene: 2. Germline-derived CDR1 and CDR2 are ENHRY and SYGVKD. The CDR3 sequence is CAISESGTGVYNEQFF. The CDR3 nucleotides are TGTGCCATCAGTGAGTCCGGGACAGGGGTCTACAATGAGCAGTTCTTC.

This clonotype came up many times. The V gene is TRBV5-1, the J gene TRBJ2-1, with TRBD2 matching 7 bases. Per the germline V gene, CDR1 is SGHRS and CDR2 is YFSETQ. The V segment lost 4 bases and the J segment 5 bases; nucleotides outside the gene matches: 15. The CDR3 extends over 17 amino acids. CDR3 sequence: CASSPAGRAGLNNEQFF. The CDR3 coding sequence is TGCGCCAGCAGCCCAGCGGGGCGAGCGGGGCTCAACAATGAGCAGTTCTTC.

This clonotype was observed at least ten times. V usage is TRBV6-5 and J usage is TRBJ1-1; no reliable D call. Trimming removed 0 bases at V and 5 bases at J, with 16 bases between. The CDR3 runs to 16 residues. Germline lookup yields CDR1 MNHEY and CDR2 SVGAGI. As DNA, the CDR3 is TGTGCCAGCAGTTACTCGAATACCAGCCGCGGGACTGAAGCTTTCTTT. It specifies CASSYSNTSRGTEAFF.

This clonotype was seen repeatedly, ten times or more. The chain couples TRBV11-1 to TRBJ2-1, with D possibly matching TRBD1 (5 bases). The germline CDR1 and CDR2 sequences are SGHAT and FQDESV (reference sequence). V lost 2 bases and J 3 bases, leaving 11 bases between the germline ends. The length of the CDR3 is 15 residues. The CDR3 is CASSLLAGNYNEQFF. CDR3 sequence (DNA): TGTGCCAGCAGCTTATTGGCAGGGAACTACAATGAGCAGTTCTTC.

This clonotype was seen at least ten times. The V gene is TRBV28, the J gene TRBJ2-1; 9 bases fit TRBD2. Trimming took 3 bases from V and 10 from J; bases not matched to a gene: 4. The CDR3 contains 13 residues. CDR1 is MDHEN and CDR2 is SYDVKM in the germline V gene. CDR3 nucleotide sequence: TGTGCCAGCAGTTTGAGCGGGAGGAGCGAGCAGTTCTTC. This sequence encodes CASSLSGRSEQFF.

The table lists this clonotype with a few counts. The chain has TRBV29-1 and TRBJ2-7; D not certain. The ends were cut back, 4 bases at V and 6 bases at J, with 7 bases in the middle. Germline CDR1 is SQVTM and CDR2 is ANQGSEA. The CDR3 consists of 10 residues. This CDR3 is CSVVEGEQYF. For the CDR3, the DNA is TGCAGCGTTGTAGAAGGCGAGCAGTACTTC.

Only one count was recorded for this clonotype. This rearrangement joins TRBV5-1 to TRBJ2-7, with unresolved D. From germline, CDR1 is SGHRS and CDR2 YFSETQ. V lost 3 bases, J lost 1 base, and 14 bases lay in between. The CDR3 totals 15 residues. The CDR3: CASSSINMGSYEQYF. The CDR3 nucleotides read TGCGCCAGCAGCTCAATAAATATGGGTTCCTACGAGCAGTACTTC.

CDR3 DNA: TGTGCCAGCAGTTACGGGGGTAGTTCCGTAAGGGAGCAGTACTTC. This sequence encodes CASSYGGSSVREQYF. This chain uses TRBV6-5 with TRBJ2-7; D may match TRBD1 or TRBD2 (5 bases each). V lost 2 bases and J lost 7, with 18 bases in between. The CDR3 consists of 15 residues. Germline CDR1 is MNHEY and CDR2 is SVGAGI.

Many counts were recorded for this clonotype. This chain links TRBV6-1 with TRBJ2-7, with 11 nucleotides matching TRBD2. Germline CDR1 reads MNHNS; CDR2 reads SASEGT. The CDR3 is 13 amino acids. Losses at the gene ends were 6 bases for V and 7 bases for J; bases not matched to a gene: 5. CDR3: CASRTSGKGEQYF. For the CDR3, the DNA is TGTGCCAGCAGGACTAGCGGGAAGGGGGAGCAGTACTTC.